The rows below give T cell receptor beta chains drawn from one sample of a study of blood T cells in healthy people across ages. TCRdb reprocessed the 5' RACE reads via MiXCR and lists one record per CDR3 protein. The sample shows roughly 1,800,000 distinct CDR3 sequences, approximately 50% of them seen only once. Material for sequencing was blood. Receptors originate from a woman between 35 and 50 years old in good health. Each CDR3 is given with its conserved first and last residue. Each record gives: J gene, V gene, D gene, clone size, CDR3 DNA, CDR3 protein. D genes are given only for firm matches. The size entry is marked missing in some rows and otherwise reads once, few, many or a size class.

j_gene: TRBJ2-7; v_gene: TRBV20-1; d_gene: NA; abundance: NA; CDR3nt: TGCAGTGTTGCGGGGTTAGATTACGAGCAGTACTTC; CDR3aa: CSVAGLDYEQYF
j_gene: TRBJ2-5; v_gene: TRBV5-1; d_gene: NA; abundance: few; CDR3nt: TGCGCCAGCAGCTCCAGACTAGGCCAAGAGACCCAGTACTTC; CDR3aa: CASSSRLGQETQYF
j_gene: TRBJ2-3; v_gene: TRBV20-1; d_gene: NA; abundance: few; CDR3nt: TGCAGTGCTAGAGGGGAGTGGGGGACCACAGATACGCAGTATTTT; CDR3aa: CSARGEWGTTDTQYF
j_gene: TRBJ2-3; v_gene: TRBV5-1; d_gene: NA; abundance: NA; CDR3nt: TGCGCCAGCAGCTTTAACAGGGCCCCCGTCACAGATACGCAGTATTTT; CDR3aa: CASSFNRAPVTDTQYF
j_gene: TRBJ2-7; v_gene: TRBV6-1; d_gene: NA; abundance: NA; CDR3nt: TGTGCCAGCGGGCGGGACACCTCCTACGAGCAGTACTTC; CDR3aa: CASGRDTSYEQYF
j_gene: TRBJ1-2; v_gene: TRBV24-1; d_gene: NA; abundance: NA; CDR3nt: TGTGCCACCAGTGATCCCGGGGACGGAGACTATGGCTACACCTTC; CDR3aa: CATSDPGDGDYGYTF
j_gene: TRBJ1-5; v_gene: TRBV18; d_gene: NA; abundance: few; CDR3nt: TGTGCCAGCTCACCACTACAGGGTGATCAGCCCCAGCATTTT; CDR3aa: CASSPLQGDQPQHF
j_gene: TRBJ2-5; v_gene: TRBV9; d_gene: TRBD2; abundance: NA; CDR3nt: TGTGCCAGCAGCGTAGGTGGAGCGGGGGGCGAGACCCAGTACTTC; CDR3aa: CASSVGGAGGETQYF
j_gene: TRBJ2-3; v_gene: TRBV7-8; d_gene: NA; abundance: NA; CDR3nt: TGTGCCAGCGGGACAAGACCTTATAGCACAGATACGCAGTATTTT; CDR3aa: CASGTRPYSTDTQYF
j_gene: TRBJ1-6; v_gene: TRBV7-9; d_gene: NA; abundance: NA; CDR3nt: TGTGCCAGCAGCTTAGCGAGTAACCGGGACCGAAATAATTCACCCCTCCACTTT; CDR3aa: CASSLASNRDRNNSPLHF
j_gene: TRBJ2-1; v_gene: TRBV6-2/TRBV6-3; d_gene: NA; abundance: few; CDR3nt: TGTGCCAGCAGTTACCCGACTGAGCAGTTCTTC; CDR3aa: CASSYPTEQFF
j_gene: TRBJ2-3; v_gene: TRBV6-2/TRBV6-3; d_gene: NA; abundance: NA; CDR3nt: TGTGCCAGCAGTTACTGGGGGGGCGCGGGCACAGATACGCAGTATTTT; CDR3aa: CASSYWGGAGTDTQYF
j_gene: TRBJ2-1; v_gene: TRBV27; d_gene: TRBD2; abundance: once; CDR3nt: TGTGCCAGCAGTTTATCTTCTAGCGGGGTATACAATGAGCAGTTCTTC; CDR3aa: CASSLSSSGVYNEQFF
j_gene: TRBJ1-2; v_gene: TRBV4-3; d_gene: NA; abundance: NA; CDR3nt: TGCGCCAGCAGCCAAGACGCAGGACTCTATGGCTACACCTTC; CDR3aa: CASSQDAGLYGYTF
j_gene: TRBJ2-1; v_gene: TRBV15; d_gene: NA; abundance: NA; CDR3nt: TGTGCTACCTCGGGCCCGAGCTCCTACAATGAGCAGTTCTTC; CDR3aa: CATSGPSSYNEQFF
j_gene: TRBJ2-2; v_gene: TRBV28; d_gene: NA; abundance: NA; CDR3nt: TGTGCCAGCAGTCTCGATCAGAGGTTGGGCACCGGGGAGCTGTTTTTT; CDR3aa: CASSLDQRLGTGELFF
j_gene: TRBJ2-1; v_gene: TRBV7-2; d_gene: TRBD1; abundance: NA; CDR3nt: TGTGCCAGCAGCCCCGGACAGGGGCGGAGTGAGCAGTTCTTC; CDR3aa: CASSPGQGRSEQFF
j_gene: TRBJ1-2; v_gene: TRBV2; d_gene: NA; abundance: NA; CDR3nt: TGTGCCAGCAGTGGGGCGGTAGGGGATAACTATGGCTACACCTTC; CDR3aa: CASSGAVGDNYGYTF
j_gene: TRBJ2-3; v_gene: TRBV20-1; d_gene: NA; abundance: NA; CDR3nt: TGCAGTGCTAGAAATAACCCTGGACTCGGGGTGGGGGATACGCAGTATTTT; CDR3aa: CSARNNPGLGVGDTQYF
j_gene: TRBJ2-5; v_gene: TRBV3-1; d_gene: NA; abundance: NA; CDR3nt: TGTGCCAGCAGCCAAGGACAGCCAGGGGGGGCAGAGACCCAGTACTTC; CDR3aa: CASSQGQPGGAETQYF
j_gene: TRBJ2-5; v_gene: TRBV7-2; d_gene: NA; abundance: few; CDR3nt: TGTGCCAGCAGCCAACTAGAGAGGGGGCAAGAGACCCAGTACTTC; CDR3aa: CASSQLERGQETQYF
j_gene: TRBJ1-1; v_gene: TRBV5-8; d_gene: NA; abundance: NA; CDR3nt: TGTGCCAGCAGCTACTCCTCGGCAGTCTGGAGCACTGAAGCTTTCTTT; CDR3aa: CASSYSSAVWSTEAFF
j_gene: TRBJ2-3; v_gene: TRBV29-1; d_gene: TRBD2; abundance: few; CDR3nt: TGCAGCGTTGAAGAGGGAGGAGCGGGGTATAGCACAGATACGCAGTATTTT; CDR3aa: CSVEEGGAGYSTDTQYF